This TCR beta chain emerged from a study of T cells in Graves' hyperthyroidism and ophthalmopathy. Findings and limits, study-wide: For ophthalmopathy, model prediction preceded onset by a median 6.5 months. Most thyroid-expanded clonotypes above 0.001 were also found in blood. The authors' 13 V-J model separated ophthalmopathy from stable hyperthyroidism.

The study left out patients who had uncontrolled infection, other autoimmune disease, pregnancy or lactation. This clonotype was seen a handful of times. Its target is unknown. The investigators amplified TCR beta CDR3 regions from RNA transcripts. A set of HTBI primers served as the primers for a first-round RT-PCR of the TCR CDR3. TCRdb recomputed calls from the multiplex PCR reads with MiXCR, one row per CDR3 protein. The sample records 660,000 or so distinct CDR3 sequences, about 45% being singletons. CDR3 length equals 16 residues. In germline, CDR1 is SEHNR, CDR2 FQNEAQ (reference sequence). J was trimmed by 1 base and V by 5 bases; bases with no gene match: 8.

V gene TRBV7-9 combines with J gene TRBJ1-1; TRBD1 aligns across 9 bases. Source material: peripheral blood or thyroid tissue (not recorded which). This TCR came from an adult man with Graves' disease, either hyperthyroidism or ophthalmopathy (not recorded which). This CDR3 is CASSPQSDRGNTEAFF. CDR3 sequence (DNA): TGTGCCAGCAGCCCCCAGTCGGACAGGGGGAACACTGAAGCTTTCTTT.